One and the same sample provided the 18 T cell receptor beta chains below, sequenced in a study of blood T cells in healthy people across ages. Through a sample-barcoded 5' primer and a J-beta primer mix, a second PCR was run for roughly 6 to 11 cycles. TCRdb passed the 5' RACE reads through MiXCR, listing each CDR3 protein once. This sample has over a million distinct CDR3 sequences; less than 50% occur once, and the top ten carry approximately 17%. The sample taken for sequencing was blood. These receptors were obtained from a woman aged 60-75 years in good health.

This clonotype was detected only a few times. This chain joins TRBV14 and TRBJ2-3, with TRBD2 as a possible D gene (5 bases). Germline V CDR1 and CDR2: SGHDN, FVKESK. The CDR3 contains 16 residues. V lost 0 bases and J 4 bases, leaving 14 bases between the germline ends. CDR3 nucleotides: TGTGCCAGCAGCCAAGATTGGAGGCCAGTGCCAGATACGCAGTATTTT. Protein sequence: CASSQDWRPVPDTQYF.

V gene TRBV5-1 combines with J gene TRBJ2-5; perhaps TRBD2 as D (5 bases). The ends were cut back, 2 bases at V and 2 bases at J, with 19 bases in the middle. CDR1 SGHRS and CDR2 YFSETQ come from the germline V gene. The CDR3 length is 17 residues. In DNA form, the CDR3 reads TGCGCCAGCAGCTTCCTCTCCAGCGGAAAAACGCAAGAGACCCAGTACTTC. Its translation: CASSFLSSGKTQETQYF.

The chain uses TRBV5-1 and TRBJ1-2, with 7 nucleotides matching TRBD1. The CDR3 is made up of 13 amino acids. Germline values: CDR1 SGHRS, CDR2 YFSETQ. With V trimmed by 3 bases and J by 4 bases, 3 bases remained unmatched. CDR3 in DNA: TGCGCCAGCAGCTCGACAGGGCCCTATGGCTACACCTTC. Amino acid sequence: CASSSTGPYGYTF. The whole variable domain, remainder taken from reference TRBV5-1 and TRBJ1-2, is KAGVTQTPRYLIKTRGQQVTLSCSPISGHRSVSWYQQTPGQGLQFLFEYFSETQRNKGNFPGRFSGRQFSNSRSEMNVSTLELGDSALYLCASSSTGPYGYTFGSGTRLTVV.

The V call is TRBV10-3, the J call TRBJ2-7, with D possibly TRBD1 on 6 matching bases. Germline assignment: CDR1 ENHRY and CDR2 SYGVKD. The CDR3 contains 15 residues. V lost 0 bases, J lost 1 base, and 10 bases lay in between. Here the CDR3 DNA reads TGTGCCATCAGTGAGTCGACAGGAAAATCCTACGAGCAGTACTTC. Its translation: CAISESTGKSYEQYF.

CDR3 region: CASILGWSNQPQHF. CDR3 coding DNA: TGTGCCAGCATCTTGGGATGGTCCAATCAGCCCCAGCATTTT. The chain uses TRBV6-1 and TRBJ1-5; D is undetermined. Germline values: CDR1 MNHNS, CDR2 SASEGT. V lost 7 bases to trimming and J lost 3 bases, with 13 bases between them. This CDR3 has 14 residues.

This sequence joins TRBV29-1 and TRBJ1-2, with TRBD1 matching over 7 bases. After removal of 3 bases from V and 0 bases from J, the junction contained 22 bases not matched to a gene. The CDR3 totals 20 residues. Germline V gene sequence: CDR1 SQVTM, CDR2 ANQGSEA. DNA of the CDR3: TGCAGCGTTGAGGATAGATCGTGGACAGGACAACCACCCCCTAACTATGGCTACACCTTC. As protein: CSVEDRSWTGQPPPNYGYTF.

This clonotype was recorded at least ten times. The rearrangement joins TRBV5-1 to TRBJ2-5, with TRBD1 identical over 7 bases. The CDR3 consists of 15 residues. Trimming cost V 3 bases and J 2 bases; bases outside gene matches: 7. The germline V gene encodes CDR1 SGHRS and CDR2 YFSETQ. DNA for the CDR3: TGCGCCAGCAGCTATGAACGACAGGGTCAAGAGACCCAGTACTTC. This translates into CASSYERQGQETQYF.

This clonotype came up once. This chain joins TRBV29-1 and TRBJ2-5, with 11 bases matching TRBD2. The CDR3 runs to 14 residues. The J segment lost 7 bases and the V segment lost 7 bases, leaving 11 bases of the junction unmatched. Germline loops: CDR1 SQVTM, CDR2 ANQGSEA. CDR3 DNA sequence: TGCAGCGCTGAGGGACTAGCGGACATGGGGACCCAGTACTTC. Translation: CSAEGLADMGTQYF.

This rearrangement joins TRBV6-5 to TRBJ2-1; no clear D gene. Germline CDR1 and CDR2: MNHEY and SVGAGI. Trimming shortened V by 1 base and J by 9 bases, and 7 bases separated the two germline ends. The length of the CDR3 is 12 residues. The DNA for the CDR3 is TGTGCCAGCAGTTACTTGGGCGGTGAGCAGTTCTTC. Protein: CASSYLGGEQFF.

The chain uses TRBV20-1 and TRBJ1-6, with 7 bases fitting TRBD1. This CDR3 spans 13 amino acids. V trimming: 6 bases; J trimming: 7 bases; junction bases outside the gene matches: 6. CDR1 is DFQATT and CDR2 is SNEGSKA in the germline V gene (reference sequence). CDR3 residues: CSAPTGLNSPLHF. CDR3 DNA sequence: TGCAGTGCCCCGACAGGGTTGAATTCACCCCTCCACTTT.

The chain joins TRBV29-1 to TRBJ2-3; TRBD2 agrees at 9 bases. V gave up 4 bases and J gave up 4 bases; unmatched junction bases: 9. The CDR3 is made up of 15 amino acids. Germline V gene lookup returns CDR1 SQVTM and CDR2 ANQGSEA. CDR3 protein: CSVGELAGVPDTQYF. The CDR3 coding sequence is TGCAGCGTTGGTGAATTAGCGGGAGTTCCAGATACGCAGTATTTT.

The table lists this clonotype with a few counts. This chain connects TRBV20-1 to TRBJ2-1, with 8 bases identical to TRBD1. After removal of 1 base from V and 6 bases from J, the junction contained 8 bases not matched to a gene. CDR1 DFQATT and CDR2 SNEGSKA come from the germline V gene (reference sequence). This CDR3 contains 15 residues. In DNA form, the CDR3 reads TGCAGTGCTAGAGTTGAAGGGACAGGAGTCAATGAGCAGTTCTTC. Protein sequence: CSARVEGTGVNEQFF.

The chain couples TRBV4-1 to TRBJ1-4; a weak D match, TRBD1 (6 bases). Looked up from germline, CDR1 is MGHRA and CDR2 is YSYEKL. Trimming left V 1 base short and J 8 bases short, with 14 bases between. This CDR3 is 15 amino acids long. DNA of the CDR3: TGCGCCAGCAGCCAAGTTAGGGAGGGGGGGGAAAAACTGTTTTTT. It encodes CASSQVREGGEKLFF.

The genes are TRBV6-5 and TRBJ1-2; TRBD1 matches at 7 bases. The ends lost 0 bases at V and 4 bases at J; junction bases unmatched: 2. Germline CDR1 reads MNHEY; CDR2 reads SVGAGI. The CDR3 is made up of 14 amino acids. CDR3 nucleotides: TGTGCCAGCAGTTACTCCGGGACAGCCTATGGCTACACCTTC. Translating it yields CASSYSGTAYGYTF.

CDR3 sequence (DNA): TGCGCCAGCAGCTTGGACGGGGCGGCACCCTACGAGCAGTACTTC. Amino acids: CASSLDGAAPYEQYF. J is TRBJ2-7 and V is TRBV5-1; D might be TRBD1 or TRBD2, each matching 5 bases. Between the trimmed V and J ends, which lost 0 bases and 2 bases, there was a span of 12 bases. Germline-derived CDR1 and CDR2 are SGHRS and YFSETQ. The CDR3 has 15 residues.

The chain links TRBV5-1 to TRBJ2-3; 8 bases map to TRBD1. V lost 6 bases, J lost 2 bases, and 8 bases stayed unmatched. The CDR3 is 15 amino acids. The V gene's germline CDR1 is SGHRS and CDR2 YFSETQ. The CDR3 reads CASTPQGADTDTQYF. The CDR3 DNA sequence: TGCGCCAGCACCCCTCAGGGGGCGGACACAGATACGCAGTATTTT.

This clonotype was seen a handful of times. The CDR3 loop reads CASSGPGEGRYEQYF. CDR3 bases: TGTGCCAGCAGTGGCCCCGGGGAGGGACGGTACGAGCAGTACTTC. The V and J genes are TRBV28 and TRBJ2-7; 7 bases map to TRBD2. Germline V CDR1 and CDR2: MDHEN, SYDVKM. There are 15 residues in the CDR3. V shed 5 bases, J shed 4 bases, and the junction held 11 bases outside the gene matches.

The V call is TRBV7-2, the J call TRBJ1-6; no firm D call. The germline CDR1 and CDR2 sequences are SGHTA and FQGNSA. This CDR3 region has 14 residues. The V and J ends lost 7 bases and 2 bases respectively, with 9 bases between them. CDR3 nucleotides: TGTGCCAGCACTCTATTTCCCTATAATTCACCCCTCCACTTT. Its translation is CASTLFPYNSPLHF.